This T cell receptor beta chain was identified during a study of regulatory T cells in long-lasting Graves disease (dated by TCRdb to about 2021). Notes on the research overall: In the newly diagnosed Graves' disease group, patients had been taking antithyroid drugs for less than 3 months. The study was conducted in China and was registered as a clinical trial. This study used TCR sequencing and RNA sequencing of peripheral blood to compare persistent Graves' disease patients against newly diagnosed Graves' disease patients. A total of roughly 35 samples underwent TCR sequencing: about 13 from persistent and roughly 20 from newly diagnosed Graves' disease patients. Study-level results and caveats: Peripheral blood alone was examined, since thyroid tissue, which constituted the primary lesion, could not be accessed. TRBV28, TRBJ1-2 and TRBJ2-5 were preferentially used in persistent disease, while TRBV20-1 and TRBJ2-1 were favored in newly diagnosed disease. The authors noted that the small sample size was a limitation that may lower accuracy. Only the TCR beta chain was sequenced and analyzed. Persistent patients shared more public clonotypes among themselves (2,741) than newly diagnosed patients did (about 900). Persistent Graves' disease patients showed lower TCR Shannon entropy and fewer highly expanded clones than newly diagnosed patients, suggesting clonal expansion.

The protocol used for the library was multiplex PCR. Data came from an Illumina HiSeq 4000. TCR beta libraries were built with iRepertoire HTBI primers and Arm-PCR amplification of CDR3 regions. Before sequencing, the PCR products underwent gel purification. The source study handled its data this way. A total of roughly 65 TRBV and 14 TRBJ segments were identified across samples and were used for gene usage analysis of CDR3 amino acid clonotypes. Filtered high-quality paired reads were merged into contigs using COPE and FqMerger. BLAST was used to align contigs to IMGT TRBV, TRBD and TRBJ reference genes, and CDR3 was defined according to IMGT. Highly expanded clones were defined as clonotypes with a frequency above 0.1%. Shannon entropy served as the measure of repertoire diversity, while the Gini coefficient captured V-J evenness. A clonotype was considered public if more than one individual shared it. TCRdb reanalyzed the raw reads on its own, using fastp at Q25 for trimming and MiXCR for clone calling, and kept in-frame beta chains. Records with the same CDR3 protein are collapsed into one entry carrying the most frequent genes and DNA. In this record, the V and J calls reflect TCRdb's handling and not the investigators' own analysis. The sample records approximately 300,000 distinct CDR3 sequences, 18% of which are singletons. About 39% of the sample is held by the ten biggest clonotypes.

Looking up the germline V gene (reference sequence) yields CDR1 DFQATT and CDR2 SNEGSKA. For this chain, trimming is 4 bases at the V end and 3 bases at the J end, and the number of junction bases without a gene match is 6. The CDR3 sequence holds 13 residues, the cysteine and phenylalanine included. Just CDR3 DNA is preserved here, 39 bases in frame from base 1. The time point label, as the study defines it: newly diagnosed GD, antithyroid drugs for less than 3 months. RNA was extracted from PBMCs in TRIzol for both TCR sequencing and RNA sequencing. Graves' disease was diagnosed according to American Thyroid Association guidelines. The patients came from an endocrinology department in Xi'an, China. Each patient gave 7.5 to 10 milliliters of peripheral blood, collected in an EDTA anticoagulant tube. Ficoll Paque Plus density gradient separation was used to isolate PBMCs, and no additional T cell sorting was done. An Agilent 2100 Bioanalyzer and agarose gel were used to check RNA quality, while a NanoDrop 2000 measured RNA concentration.

Note on this clonotype: What antigen it recognizes has not been identified. Since a much larger clone is just one base distant, this may be a read error.

The V gene is TRBV20-1 and the J gene is TRBJ2-7, with 7 junctional bases fitting TRBD2. Material: peripheral blood mononuclear cells (PBMCs), obtained at new diagnosis, from a patient treated with antithyroid drugs. This TCR derives from a female donor with Graves disease. CDR3 reads: CSAKRGGLYEQYF. The DNA reads as follows: TGCAGTGCTAAGCGGGGAGGGCTCTACGAGCAGTACTTC.